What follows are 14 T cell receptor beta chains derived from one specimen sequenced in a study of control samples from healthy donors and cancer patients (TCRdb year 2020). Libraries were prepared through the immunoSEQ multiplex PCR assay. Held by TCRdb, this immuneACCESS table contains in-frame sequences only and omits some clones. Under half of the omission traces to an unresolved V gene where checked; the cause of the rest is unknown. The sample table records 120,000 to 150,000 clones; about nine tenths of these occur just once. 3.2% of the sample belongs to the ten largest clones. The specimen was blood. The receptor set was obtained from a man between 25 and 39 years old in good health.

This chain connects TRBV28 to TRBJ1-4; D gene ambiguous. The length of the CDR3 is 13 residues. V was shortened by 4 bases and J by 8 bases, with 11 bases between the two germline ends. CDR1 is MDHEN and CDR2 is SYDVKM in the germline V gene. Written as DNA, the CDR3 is TGTGCCAGCAGTTCGCAGGATCGGGAAAAACTGTTTTTT. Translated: CASSSQDREKLFF. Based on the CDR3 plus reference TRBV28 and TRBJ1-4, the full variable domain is DVKVTQSSRYLVKRTGEKVFLECVQDMDHENMFWYRQDPGLGLRLIYFSYDVKMKEKGDIPEGYSVSREKKERFSLILESASTNQTSMYLCASSSQDREKLFFGSGTQLSVL.

CDR3 in DNA: TGTGCCAGCAGTTCAGTCCAGGGGAGCTCCTACAATGAGCAGTTCTTC. The encoded protein is CASSSVQGSSYNEQFF. The chain joins TRBV6-6 to TRBJ2-1; tentative D call: TRBD1 (6 bases). Germline V gives CDR1 MNHNY, CDR2 SVGAGI (reference sequence). This CDR3 contains 16 residues. The germline V and J ends were trimmed by 4 bases and 0 bases, with 13 bases remaining between them.

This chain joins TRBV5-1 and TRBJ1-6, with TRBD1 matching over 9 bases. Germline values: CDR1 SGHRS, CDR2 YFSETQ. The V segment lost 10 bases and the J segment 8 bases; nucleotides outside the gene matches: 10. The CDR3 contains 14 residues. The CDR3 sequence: CAAFGDRDYSPLHF. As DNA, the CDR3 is TGCGCCGCTTTCGGGGACAGGGATTATTCACCCCTCCACTTT.

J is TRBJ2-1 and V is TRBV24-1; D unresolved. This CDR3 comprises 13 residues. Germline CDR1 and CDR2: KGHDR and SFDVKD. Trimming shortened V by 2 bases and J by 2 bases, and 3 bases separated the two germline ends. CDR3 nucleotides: TGTGCCACCAGTGATTCTCCCTACAATGAGCAGTTCTTC. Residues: CATSDSPYNEQFF.

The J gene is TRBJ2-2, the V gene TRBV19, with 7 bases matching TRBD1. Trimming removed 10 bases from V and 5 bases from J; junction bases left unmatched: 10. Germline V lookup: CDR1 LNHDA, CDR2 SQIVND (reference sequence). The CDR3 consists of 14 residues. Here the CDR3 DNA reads TGTGCCATCGAACAGGGGTCGAGAACCGGGGAGCTGTTTTTT. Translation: CAIEQGSRTGELFF. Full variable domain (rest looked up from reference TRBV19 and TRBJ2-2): DGGITQSPKYLFRKEGQNVTLSCEQNLNHDAMYWYRQDPGQGLRLIYYSQIVNDFQKGDIAEGYSVSREKKESFPLTVTSAQKNPTAFYLCAIEQGSRTGELFFGEGSRLTVL.

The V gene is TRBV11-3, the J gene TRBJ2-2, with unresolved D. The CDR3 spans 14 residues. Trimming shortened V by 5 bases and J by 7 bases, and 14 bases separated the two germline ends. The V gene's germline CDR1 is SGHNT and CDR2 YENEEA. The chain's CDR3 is CASSPRISSGELFF. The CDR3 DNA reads TGTGCCAGCAGCCCCCGTATTAGCAGCGGGGAGCTGTTTTTT.

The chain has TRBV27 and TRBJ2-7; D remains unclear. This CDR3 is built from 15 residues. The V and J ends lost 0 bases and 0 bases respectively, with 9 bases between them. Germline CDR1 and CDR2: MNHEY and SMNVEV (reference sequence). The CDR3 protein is CASSLSLSSSYEQYF. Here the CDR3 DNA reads TGTGCCAGCAGTTTATCGTTGAGCAGCTCCTACGAGCAGTACTTC.

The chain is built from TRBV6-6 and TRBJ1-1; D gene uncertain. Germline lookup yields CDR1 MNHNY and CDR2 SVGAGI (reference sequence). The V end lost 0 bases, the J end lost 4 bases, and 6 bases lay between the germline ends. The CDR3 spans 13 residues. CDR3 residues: CASSYSSTTEAFF. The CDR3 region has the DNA TGTGCCAGCAGTTACTCTTCGACCACTGAAGCTTTCTTT.

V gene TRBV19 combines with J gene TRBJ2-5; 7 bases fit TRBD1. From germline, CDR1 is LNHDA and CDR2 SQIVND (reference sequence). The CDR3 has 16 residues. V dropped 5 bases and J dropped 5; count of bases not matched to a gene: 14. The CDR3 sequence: CASSVGTGAAVETQYF. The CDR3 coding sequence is TGTGCCAGTAGTGTAGGAACAGGGGCCGCAGTGGAGACCCAGTACTTC.

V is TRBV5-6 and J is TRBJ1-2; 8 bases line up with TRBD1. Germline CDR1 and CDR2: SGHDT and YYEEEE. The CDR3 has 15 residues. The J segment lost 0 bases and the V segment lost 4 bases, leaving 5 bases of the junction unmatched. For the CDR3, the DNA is TGTGCCAGCAGCACTGGACAGGGCCCTAACTATGGCTACACCTTC. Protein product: CASSTGQGPNYGYTF.

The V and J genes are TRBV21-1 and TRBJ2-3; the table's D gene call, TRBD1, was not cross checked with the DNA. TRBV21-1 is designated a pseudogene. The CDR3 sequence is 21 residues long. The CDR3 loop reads CASSKTQPTGTGIRLTDTQYF. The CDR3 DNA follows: TGTGCCAGCAGTAAAACTCAACCGACGGGGACAGGGATTCGCCTCACAGATACGCAGTATTTT.

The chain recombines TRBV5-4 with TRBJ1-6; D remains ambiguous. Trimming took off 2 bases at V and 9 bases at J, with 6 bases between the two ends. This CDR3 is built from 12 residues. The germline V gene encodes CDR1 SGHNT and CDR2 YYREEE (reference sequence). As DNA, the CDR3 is TGTGCCAGCAGCTTCCCAGCTTCACCCCTCCACTTT. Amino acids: CASSFPASPLHF.

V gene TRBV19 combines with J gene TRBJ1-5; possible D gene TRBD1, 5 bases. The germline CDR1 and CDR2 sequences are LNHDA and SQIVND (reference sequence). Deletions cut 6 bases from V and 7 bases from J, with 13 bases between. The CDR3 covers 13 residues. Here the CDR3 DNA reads TGTGCCAGTAGACTGCAGGGAGAACAGCCCCAGCATTTT. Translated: CASRLQGEQPQHF.

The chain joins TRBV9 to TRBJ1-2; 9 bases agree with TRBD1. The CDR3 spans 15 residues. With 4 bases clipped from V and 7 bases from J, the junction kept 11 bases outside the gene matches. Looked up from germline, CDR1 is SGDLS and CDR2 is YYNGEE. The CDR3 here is CASSLTLGTGSGYTF. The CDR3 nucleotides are TGTGCCAGCAGCTTAACCCTTGGGACAGGGAGTGGCTACACCTTC.